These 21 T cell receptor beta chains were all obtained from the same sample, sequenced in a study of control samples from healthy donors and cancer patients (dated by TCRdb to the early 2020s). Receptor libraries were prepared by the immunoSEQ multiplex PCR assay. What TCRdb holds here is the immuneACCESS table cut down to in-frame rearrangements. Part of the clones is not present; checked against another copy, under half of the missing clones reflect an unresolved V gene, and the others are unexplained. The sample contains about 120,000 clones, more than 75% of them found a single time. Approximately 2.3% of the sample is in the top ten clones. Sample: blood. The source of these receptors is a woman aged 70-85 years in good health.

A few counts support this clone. Written as DNA, the CDR3 is TGTGCCAGTAACCCAGACAGCGATTACAATGAGCAGTTCTTC. Protein product: CASNPDSDYNEQFF. The V and J genes are TRBV19 and TRBJ2-1; D is perhaps TRBD1 (5 bases). V was shortened by 7 bases and J by 4 bases, with 14 bases between the two germline ends. This CDR3 region has 14 residues. Germline CDR1 is LNHDA and CDR2 is SQIVND (reference sequence).

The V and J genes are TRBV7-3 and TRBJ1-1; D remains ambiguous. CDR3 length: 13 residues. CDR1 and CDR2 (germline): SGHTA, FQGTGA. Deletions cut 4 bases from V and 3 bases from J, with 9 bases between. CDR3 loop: CASSYTRDTEAFF. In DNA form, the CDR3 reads TGTGCCAGCAGCTATACCCGGGACACTGAAGCTTTCTTT.

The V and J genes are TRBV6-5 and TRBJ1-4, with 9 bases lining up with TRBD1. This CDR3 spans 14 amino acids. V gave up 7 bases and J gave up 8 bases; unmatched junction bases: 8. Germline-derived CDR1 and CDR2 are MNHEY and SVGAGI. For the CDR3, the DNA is TGTGCCAGCACCCCGGGACAGGGAGGGGAAAAACTGTTTTTT. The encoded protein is CASTPGQGGEKLFF.

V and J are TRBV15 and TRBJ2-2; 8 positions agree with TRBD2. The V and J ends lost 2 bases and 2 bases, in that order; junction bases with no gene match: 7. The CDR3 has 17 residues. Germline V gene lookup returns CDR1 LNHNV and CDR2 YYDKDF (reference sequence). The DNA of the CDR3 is TGTGCCACCAGCAGATTACTTAGCGGGGTTAACACCGGGGAGCTGTTTTTT. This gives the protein CATSRLLSGVNTGELFF.

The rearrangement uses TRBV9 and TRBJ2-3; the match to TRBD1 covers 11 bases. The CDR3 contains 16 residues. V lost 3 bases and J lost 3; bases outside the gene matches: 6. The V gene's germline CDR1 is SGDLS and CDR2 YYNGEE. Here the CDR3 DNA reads TGTGCCAGCAGCGCGGGACAGGGGGTAGGAACAGATACGCAGTATTTT. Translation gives CASSAGQGVGTDTQYF.

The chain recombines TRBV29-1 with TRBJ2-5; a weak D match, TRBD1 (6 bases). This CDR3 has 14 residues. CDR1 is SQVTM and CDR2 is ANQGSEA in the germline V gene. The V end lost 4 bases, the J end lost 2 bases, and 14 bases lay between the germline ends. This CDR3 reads CSVAAGTYQETQYF. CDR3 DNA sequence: TGCAGCGTTGCAGCCGGGACATATCAAGAGACCCAGTACTTC.

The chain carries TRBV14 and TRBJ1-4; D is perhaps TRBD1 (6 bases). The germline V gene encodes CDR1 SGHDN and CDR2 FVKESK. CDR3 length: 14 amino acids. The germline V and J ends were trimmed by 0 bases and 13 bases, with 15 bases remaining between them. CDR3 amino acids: CASSQDPQGRRLFF. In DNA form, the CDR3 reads TGTGCCAGCAGCCAAGATCCTCAGGGGAGGAGACTGTTTTTT.

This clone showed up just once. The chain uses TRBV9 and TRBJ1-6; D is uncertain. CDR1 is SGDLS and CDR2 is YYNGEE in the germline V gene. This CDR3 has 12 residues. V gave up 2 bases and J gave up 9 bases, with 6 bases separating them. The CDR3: CASSVPGSPLHF. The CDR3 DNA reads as TGTGCCAGCAGCGTTCCTGGTTCACCCCTCCACTTT.

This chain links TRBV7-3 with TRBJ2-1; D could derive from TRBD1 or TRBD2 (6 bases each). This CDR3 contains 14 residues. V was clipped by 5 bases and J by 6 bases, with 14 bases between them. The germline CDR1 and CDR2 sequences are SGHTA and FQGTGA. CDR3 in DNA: TGTGCCAGCAGCCCCGTCCGGGGGCCCAATGAGCAGTTCTTC. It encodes CASSPVRGPNEQFF.

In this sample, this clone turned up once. DNA of the CDR3: TGTGCCACCAGTGATGGGCGGCAAAATTCACCCCTCCACTTT. Translating gives CATSDGRQNSPLHF. The chain carries TRBV24-1 and TRBJ1-6; no clear D. Trimming removed 3 bases from V and 7 bases from J, with 9 bases in between. Germline loops: CDR1 KGHDR, CDR2 SFDVKD. CDR3 length equals 14 residues.

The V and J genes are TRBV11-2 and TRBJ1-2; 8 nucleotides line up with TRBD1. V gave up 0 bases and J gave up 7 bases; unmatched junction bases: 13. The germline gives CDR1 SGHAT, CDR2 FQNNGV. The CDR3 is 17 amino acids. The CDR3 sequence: CASSLDGDVGDRGGYTF. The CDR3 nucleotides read TGTGCCAGCAGCTTAGATGGTGACGTGGGAGACAGGGGTGGCTACACCTTC.

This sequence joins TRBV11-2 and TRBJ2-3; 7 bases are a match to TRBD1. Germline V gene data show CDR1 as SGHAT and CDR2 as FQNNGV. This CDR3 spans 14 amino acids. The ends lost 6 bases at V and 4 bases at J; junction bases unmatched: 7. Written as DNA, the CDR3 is TGTGCCAGCAGACACCGACAGGGTCCAGATACGCAGTATTTT. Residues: CASRHRQGPDTQYF.

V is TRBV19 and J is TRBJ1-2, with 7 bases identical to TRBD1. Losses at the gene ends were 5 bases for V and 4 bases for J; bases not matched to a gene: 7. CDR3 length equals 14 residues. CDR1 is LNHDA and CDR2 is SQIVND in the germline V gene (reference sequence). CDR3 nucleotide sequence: TGTGCCAGTAGTCATACCGGGACAGTCTATGGCTACACCTTC. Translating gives CASSHTGTVYGYTF.

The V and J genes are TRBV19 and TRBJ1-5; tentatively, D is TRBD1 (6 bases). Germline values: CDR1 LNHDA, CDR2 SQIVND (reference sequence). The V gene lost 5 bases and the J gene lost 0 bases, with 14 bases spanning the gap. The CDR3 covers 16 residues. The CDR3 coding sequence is TGTGCCAGTAGTCCGGGACACCTAAATAGCAATCAGCCCCAGCATTTT. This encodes CASSPGHLNSNQPQHF.

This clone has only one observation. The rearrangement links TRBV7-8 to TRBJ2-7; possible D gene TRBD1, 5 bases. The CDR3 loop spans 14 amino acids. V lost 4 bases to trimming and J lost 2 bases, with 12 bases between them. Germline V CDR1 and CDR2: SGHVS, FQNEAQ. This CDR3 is CASSSRQSTYEQYF. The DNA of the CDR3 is TGTGCCAGCAGCTCCAGACAGTCAACCTACGAGCAGTACTTC.

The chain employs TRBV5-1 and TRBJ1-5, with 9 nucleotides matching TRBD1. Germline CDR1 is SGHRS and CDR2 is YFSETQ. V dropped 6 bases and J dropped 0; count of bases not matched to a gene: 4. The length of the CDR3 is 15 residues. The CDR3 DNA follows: TGCGCCAGCAACCGGGACAGGGATAGCAATCAGCCCCAGCATTTT. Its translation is CASNRDRDSNQPQHF.

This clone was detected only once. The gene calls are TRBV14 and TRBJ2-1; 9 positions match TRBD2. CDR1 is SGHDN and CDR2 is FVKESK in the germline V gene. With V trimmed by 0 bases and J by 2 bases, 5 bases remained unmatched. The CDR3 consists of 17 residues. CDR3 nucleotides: TGTGCCAGCAGCCAAGATAATAGCGGGGGCGCCTACAATGAGCAGTTCTTC. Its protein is CASSQDNSGGAYNEQFF. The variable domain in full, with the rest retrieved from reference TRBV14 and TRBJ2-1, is EAGVTQFPSHSVIEKGQTVTLRCDPISGHDNLYWYRRVMGKEIKFLLHFVKESKQDESGMPNNRFLAERTGGTYSTLKVQPAELEDSGVYFCASSQDNSGGAYNEQFFGPGTRLTVL.

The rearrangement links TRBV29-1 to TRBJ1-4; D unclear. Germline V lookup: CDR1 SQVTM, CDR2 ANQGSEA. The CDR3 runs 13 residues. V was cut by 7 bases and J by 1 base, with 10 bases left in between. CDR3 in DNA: TGCAGCGCCCGAGCGGGAACTAATGAAAAACTGTTTTTT. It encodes CSARAGTNEKLFF.

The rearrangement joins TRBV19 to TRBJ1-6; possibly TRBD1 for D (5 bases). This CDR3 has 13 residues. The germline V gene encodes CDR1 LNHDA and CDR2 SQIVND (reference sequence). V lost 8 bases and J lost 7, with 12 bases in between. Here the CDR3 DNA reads TGTGCCAGTGGACGGGACCACAATTCACCCCTCCACTTT. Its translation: CASGRDHNSPLHF.

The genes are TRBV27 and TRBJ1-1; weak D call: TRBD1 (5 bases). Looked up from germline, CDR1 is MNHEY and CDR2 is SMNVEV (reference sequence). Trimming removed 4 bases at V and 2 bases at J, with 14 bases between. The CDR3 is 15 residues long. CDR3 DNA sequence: TGTGCCAGCAGTTCGCCCCGGGACGGAAACACTGAAGCTTTCTTT. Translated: CASSSPRDGNTEAFF.

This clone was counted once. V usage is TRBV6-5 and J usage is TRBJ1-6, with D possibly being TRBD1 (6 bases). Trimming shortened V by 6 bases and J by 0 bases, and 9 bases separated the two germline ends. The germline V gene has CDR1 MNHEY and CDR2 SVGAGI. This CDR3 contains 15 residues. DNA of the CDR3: TGTGCCAGCAGAAGGACAGTCTCCTATAATTCACCCCTCCACTTT. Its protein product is CASRRTVSYNSPLHF.